This T cell receptor beta chain was identified in a study of control samples from healthy donors and cancer patients. Profiling relied on immunoSEQ multiplex PCR, and the TCRdb table lists in-frame clones only, not all of them. This table holds about 140,000 clones, about 86% found once. This CDR3 region has 14 residues. Trimming took off 6 bases at V and 10 bases at J, with 16 bases between the two ends. Germline V gene lookup returns CDR1 MNHEY and CDR2 SVGAGI. The sample comprised blood. The origin of this receptor is a man younger than 30 in good health. The V call is TRBV6-5, the J call TRBJ1-6, with D possibly matching TRBD1 (5 bases). CDR3 nucleotide sequence: TGTGCCAGCAGCCTCCCTGAGGGGCTCTCACCCCTCCACTTT. Translating it yields CASSLPEGLSPLHF.